The subject of this entry is one T cell receptor (beta chain). This clonotype has a count of ten or more. Its antigen remains undetermined. No base qualities exist here, and no much larger clone lies one base off it. This specimen belongs to a study of T cells in Graves' hyperthyroidism and ophthalmopathy (dated by TCRdb to between 2018 and 2021). About the study as a whole: Peripheral blood was collected at initial diagnosis, before any treatment. To identify TCR V-J signatures that set the groups apart, the researchers used a discovery cohort of 100 patients, made up of 43 with Graves' ophthalmopathy and 57 with stable Graves' hyperthyroidism. An independent validation cohort of around 20 hyperthyroidism patients and approximately 16 patients who later progressed to ophthalmopathy tested prospective prediction of ophthalmopathy. The 85 to 100 discovery patients were randomly split 7:3 into training and test sets. The study also compared thyroid tissue and blood T-cell repertoires from several Graves' hyperthyroidism patients. After sampling, hyperthyroidism patients received methimazole starting at 30 mg daily, and ophthalmopathy patients received high-dose intravenous methylprednisolone. TCR Vbeta CDR3 sequencing of roughly 140 peripheral blood samples (under 45 ophthalmopathy, roughly 74 hyperthyroidism and 17 progressor patients) is reported in the paper.

Amplification of TCR beta CDR3 regions was carried out from RNA transcripts. The TCR CDR3 was subjected to a first round of RT-PCR using the HTBI primer set and the Qiagen OneStep RT-PCR kit. A second multiplex PCR round built the libraries, followed by size selection and purification. Libraries were sequenced paired-end with 100 bp reads on an Illumina HiSeq2000. Processing in the source paper ran as follows. SOAPnuke was used to process the raw data, with reads discarded if the reads contained adapters or uncalled bases, had a mean Phred below 15, or lacked an exact constant-primer or identifier match. High-quality paired reads were merged using COPE v1.2.5, and each unique nucleotide sequence was defined as a clonotype. Clonotypes were aligned to IMGT TRBV, TRBD and TRBJ reference segments using MiTCR v1.1. The analysis was restricted to V-J combinations with a frequency above 0.0001, which together covered just over 99% of the repertoires. The TCS score was defined as F50 (clonal expansion) divided by E x V (chaos), with BLOSUM62-based TCRdist calculated between CDR3 peptides within each V-J. Welch's t-statistics and random forest reduced fewer than 550 V-J features to 10 to 15, which were used in a naive Bayes classifier (R e1071). TCRdb reran the public reads through fastp at Q25 and MiXCR, keeping productive beta chains. Each CDR3 protein appears once, grouped with its most common genes and DNA. TCRdb assigned the V and J calls; the authors' analysis was not used. The sample table contains hundreds of thousands of distinct CDR3 sequences; only one count was recorded for approximately 14% of them. The ten most abundant clones make up 5.8% of the sample.

Deletion took 0 bases off V and 2 bases off J, with a span of 11 bases between the germline ends. CDR1 is given as DFQATT and CDR2 as SNEGSKA, both from the germline V gene (reference sequence). Its CDR3 holds 15 amino acids, cysteine through phenylalanine. Only the CDR3 DNA is retained, 45 bases long and in frame from the first base. Results the study describes overall, beyond this receptor: Sample size was not statistically predetermined, and investigators were not blinded to group allocation. Most expanded thyroid clonotypes (frequency above 0.001) were also found in blood, which suggests that blood repertoires may mirror thyroid immune responses. A 13 V-J signature model separated ophthalmopathy from stable hyperthyroidism, with around 90% sensitivity and roughly 81% specificity in cross-validation and 80%/75% in testing. In validation, the model predicted progression to ophthalmopathy with just under 71% sensitivity and over 72% specificity, a median of roughly seven months before onset.

Hyperthyroidism patients were newly diagnosed, with disease duration under 2 months, and aged 18 to 65 years. Patients with uncontrolled infections, other autoimmune diseases, pregnancy or lactation were excluded. Diagnoses relied on clinical symptoms, serum thyroxine and TRAb, thyroid ultrasound and orbital computed tomography. Blood from progressor patients was collected at the time of first diagnosis with hyperthyroidism, before any ophthalmopathy symptoms had appeared. PBMCs were isolated from 8 to 10 ml of fresh peripheral blood by Ficoll-Paque density gradient centrifugation. Progressor patients were initially diagnosed with Graves' hyperthyroidism and developed ophthalmopathy during follow-up. Total RNA was extracted with Trizol reagent, and quality was checked on an Agilent 2100 Bioanalyzer.

Sequencing was done on a sample of blood. The chain joins TRBV20-1 to TRBJ1-5; the D gene identity is not certain. The source of this sequence is a woman aged 25 to 45 with Graves' hyperthyroidism that later progressed to Graves' ophthalmopathy. The CDR3 reads as follows: CSARDAGERNQPQHF. The base sequence is TGCAGTGCTAGAGATGCCGGGGAGCGCAATCAGCCCCAGCATTTT.